These 3 T cell receptor beta chains were all obtained from the same sample, sequenced in a study of blood T cell repertoires in COVID-19. Clones were sequenced by immunoSEQ multiplex PCR, and TCRdb holds only the in-frame ones, with some missing. The sample records about 240,000 clones, roughly four fifths being singletons. The specimen was peripheral blood. These TCRs come from an older woman with acute or convalescent COVID-19.

This rearrangement joins TRBV5-5 to TRBJ1-3; TRBD1 matches 8 bases. V trimming: 4 bases; J trimming: 0 bases; junction bases outside the gene matches: 9. Germline V gives CDR1 SGHKS, CDR2 YYEKEE (reference sequence). The CDR3 extends over 17 amino acids. CDR3 in amino acids: CASSLSGTGFSGNTIYF. As DNA, the CDR3 is TGTGCCAGCAGCCTCTCCGGGACAGGTTTCTCTGGAAACACCATATATTTT.

V is TRBV7-9 and J is TRBJ1-1, with 8 nucleotides matching TRBD1. The CDR3 is 15 residues long. V trimming: 5 bases; J trimming: 0 bases; junction bases outside the gene matches: 5. From germline, CDR1 is SEHNR and CDR2 FQNEAQ (reference sequence). CDR3 amino acids: CASSEQGGMNTEAFF. For the CDR3, the DNA is TGTGCCAGCAGCGAACAGGGGGGGATGAACACTGAAGCTTTCTTT.

The CDR3 is CASSQDTGGFYEQYF. The CDR3 nucleotides are TGCGCCAGCAGCCAAGACACAGGGGGCTTCTACGAGCAGTACTTC. J is TRBJ2-7 and V is TRBV4-1; 9 nucleotides agree with TRBD1. The CDR3 length is 15 residues. Trimming cost V 0 bases and J 3 bases; bases outside gene matches: 3. Germline CDR1 and CDR2: MGHRA and YSYEKL.